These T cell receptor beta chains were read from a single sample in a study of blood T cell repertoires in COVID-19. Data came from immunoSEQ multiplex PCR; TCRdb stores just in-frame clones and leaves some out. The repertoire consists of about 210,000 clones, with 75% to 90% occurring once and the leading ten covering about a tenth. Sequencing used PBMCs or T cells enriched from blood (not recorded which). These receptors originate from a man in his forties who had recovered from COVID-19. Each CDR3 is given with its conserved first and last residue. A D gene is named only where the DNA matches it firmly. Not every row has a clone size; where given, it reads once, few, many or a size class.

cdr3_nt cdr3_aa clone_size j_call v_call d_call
TGTGCCAGCAGTCCCCAGGGACAGGGAGGAGAAAAACTGTTTTTT CASSPQGQGGEKLFF NA TRBJ1-4 TRBV6-5 TRBD1
TGTGCCAGCAGTGAGTTTATGGCGGGAGATAATGAGCAGTTCTTC CASSEFMAGDNEQFF once TRBJ2-1 TRBV6-1 TRBD2
TGTGCCAGCAGCGTACCCGGGACTAGCGTCAATGAGCAGTTCTTC CASSVPGTSVNEQFF NA TRBJ2-1 TRBV9 TRBD2
TGCGCCAGCAGTGAGTCCGGCGGGGAGAACACTGAAGCTTTCTTT CASSESGGENTEAFF NA TRBJ1-1 TRBV10-1 NA
TGCAGCGTTCCAGATCTAGTGAACTATGGCTACACCTTC CSVPDLVNYGYTF once TRBJ1-2 TRBV29-1 NA
TGCGCCAGCAGTCACCACCCGGGGACAGGGTTAGCCTCGGTCTACACCTTC CASSHHPGTGLASVYTF NA TRBJ1-2 TRBV4-1 TRBD1
TGTGCCAGCAGCCCGAGGACAGGTGGTAATGAGCAGTTCTTC CASSPRTGGNEQFF NA TRBJ2-1 TRBV7-9 TRBD1
TGTGCCATCAGTGAGCAGGGGGACGGCTCCTACGAGCAGTACTTC CAISEQGDGSYEQYF NA TRBJ2-7 TRBV10-3 TRBD1
TGTGCCATCAGTTCCGAGTGGACTGACACTGAAGCTTTCTTT CAISSEWTDTEAFF NA TRBJ1-1 TRBV10-3 NA
TGTGCCAGCAGCCACTCGGGACAGGAGAACAATGAGCAGTTCTTC CASSHSGQENNEQFF NA TRBJ2-1 TRBV9 TRBD1
TGTGCCAGCAAGACCCCTTTAACAGGGGAGGAGACCCAGTACTTC CASKTPLTGEETQYF NA TRBJ2-5 TRBV2 TRBD1
TGTGCCAGCAGCTTAGTCCCAGGGGGCCGAATTTCACCCCTCCACTTT CASSLVPGGRISPLHF NA TRBJ1-6 TRBV7-8 TRBD1